This T cell receptor (beta chain) was profiled in a study of graft-versus-host responses after intestinal transplantation. Deletions cut 2 bases from V and 0 bases from J, with 14 bases between. The CDR3 is 17 amino acids. Germline CDR1 reads KGHSY; CDR2 reads FQNENV. Produced via immunoSEQ multiplex PCR; TCRdb's table is partial and in-frame only. The sample carries 13,000 or so clones, 70% to 90% recorded once. This clone was recorded only once. The chain joins TRBV16 to TRBJ1-3; D is unresolved. This specimen consisted of PBMCs, obtained after intestinal transplantation. This TCR was recovered from a human patient who received an intestinal transplant, so some T cells may come from the graft donor. DNA of the CDR3: TGTGCCAGCAGCCAACAAGCGGGTGATTACTCTGGAAACACCATATATTTT. Translating gives CASSQQAGDYSGNTIYF.